These 14 T cell receptor beta chains originate from one sample sequenced in a study of T-cell reconstitution after alpha-beta-depleted transplantation in children. The TCRbeta library was prepared with unique molecular identifiers. TCRdb called the PCR reads again in MiXCR, with one record for every CDR3 protein. This table holds about 78,000 distinct CDR3 sequences, approximately 14% found once. The material sequenced was PBMCs, mostly from graft donor cells, taken 180 days after TCRalphabeta/CD19-depleted stem cell transplant. Every receptor here comes from a male patient aged 2 to 10 who had a stem cell transplant for acute lymphoblastic leukemia, so the T cells may come from the graft donor.

This clonotype showed up just a few times. This rearrangement joins TRBV27 to TRBJ2-1, with D tentatively TRBD1 (6 bases). Germline assignment: CDR1 MNHEY and CDR2 SMNVEV (reference sequence). The CDR3 has 13 amino acids. The ends were cut back, 5 bases at V and 9 bases at J, with 14 bases in the middle. CDR3 region: CASSAGVSSEQFF. CDR3 nucleotides: TGTGCCAGCAGTGCAGGGGTGTCGAGTGAGCAGTTCTTC.

This chain connects TRBV7-6 to TRBJ2-7; 8 nucleotides match TRBD1. The CDR3 totals 13 residues. V shed 5 bases and J 10 bases; nucleotides not matched to a gene: 10. Germline CDR1 and CDR2: SGHVS and FNYEAQ. The CDR3 DNA is TGTGCCAGCAGCGAACACAGGGGGGCGGAACAGTACTTC. Translated: CASSEHRGAEQYF.

V gene TRBV18 combines with J gene TRBJ2-6; TRBD1 matches 11 bases. V shed 8 bases and J 0 bases; nucleotides not matched to a gene: 3. The V gene's germline CDR1 is KGHSH and CDR2 LQKENI. The CDR3 runs to 16 residues. The DNA for the CDR3 is TGTGCCAGCCCCGGGACAGGGGGCTCTGGGGCCAACGTCCTGACTTTC. It yields the protein CASPGTGGSGANVLTF.

The chain is built from TRBV7-2 and TRBJ1-5; TRBD1 agrees at 7 bases. V was clipped by 5 bases and J by 0 bases; unmatched bases: 7. The CDR3 extends over 16 amino acids. Looked up from germline, CDR1 is SGHTA and CDR2 is FQGNSA. As DNA, the CDR3 is TGTGCCAGCAGCACATTAGGGGGCTATAGCAATCAGCCCCAGCATTTT. Protein: CASSTLGGYSNQPQHF.

CDR3 sequence (DNA): TGTGCCAGCTCACCGGGACAGACGAACACTGAAGCTTTCTTT. As protein: CASSPGQTNTEAFF. The chain carries TRBV18 and TRBJ1-1; the match to TRBD1 covers 7 bases. From germline, CDR1 is KGHSH and CDR2 LQKENI. With 3 bases clipped from V and 1 base from J, the junction kept 2 bases outside the gene matches. The CDR3 is 14 residues long.

The chain employs TRBV20-1 and TRBJ2-3; 9 bases are a match to TRBD2. V shed 3 bases and J 2 bases; nucleotides not matched to a gene: 6. Germline assignment: CDR1 DFQATT and CDR2 SNEGSKA (reference sequence). The CDR3 length is 15 residues. In DNA, the CDR3 is TGCAGTGCTAGTGGCCAGCGGGGGGCCACAGATACGCAGTATTTT. Translation: CSASGQRGATDTQYF.

This clonotype was recorded a few times. The gene calls are TRBV19 and TRBJ2-6; D might be TRBD1 or TRBD2, each matching 5 bases. Germline CDR1 LNHDA, CDR2 SQIVND (reference sequence). V was shortened by 6 bases and J by 0 bases, with 15 bases between the two germline ends. This CDR3 spans 17 amino acids. CDR3: CASRGPRGISGANVLTF. CDR3 DNA: TGTGCCAGTAGGGGACCACGGGGCATCTCTGGGGCCAACGTCCTGACTTTC.

With regard to this clonotype: Mismatch with germline at one junction end may stem from a read error. The chain is built from TRBV10-2 and TRBJ2-2; tentative D call: TRBD2 (5 bases). This CDR3 region has 18 residues. The germline V gene encodes CDR1 WSHSY and CDR2 SAAADI. DNA of the CDR3: TGCGCCAGCAGTGAGGACGTCCCGACTATCGCCGTCACCGGGGAGCCGTTTTTT. Translated: CASSEDVPTIAVTGEPFF.

In its sample, this clonotype was seen many times. The rearrangement uses TRBV12-3 or TRBV12-4 and TRBJ1-1; the D is unclear. V was shortened by 5 bases and J by 0 bases, with 7 bases between the two germline ends. This CDR3 contains 13 residues. As DNA, the CDR3 is TGTGCCAGCAGTGCGCAGCTGAACACTGAAGCTTTCTTT. Amino acids: CASSAQLNTEAFF.

This clonotype was counted a few times. V is TRBV28 and J is TRBJ2-2; a possible D gene is TRBD2 (6 bases). Trimming removed 3 bases at V and 0 bases at J, with 8 bases between. CDR1 MDHEN and CDR2 SYDVKM come from the germline V gene. The CDR3 totals 15 residues. The CDR3 protein is CASSLGGTNTGELFF. The CDR3 nucleotides are TGTGCCAGCAGTTTGGGCGGGACGAACACCGGGGAGCTGTTTTTT. The full variable domain, with the rest looked up from reference TRBV28 and TRBJ2-2, is DVKVTQSSRYLVKRTGEKVFLECVQDMDHENMFWYRQDPGLGLRLIYFSYDVKMKEKGDIPEGYSVSREKKERFSLILESASTNQTSMYLCASSLGGTNTGELFFGEGSRLTVL.

CDR3 nucleotides: TGCAGCGTTGGGTTGGCCGGGGAGCTGTTTTTT. This gives the protein CSVGLAGELFF. J is TRBJ2-2 and V is TRBV29-1; D is unresolved. Trimming shortened V by 4 bases and J by 6 bases, and 6 bases separated the two germline ends. This CDR3 contains 11 residues. In germline, CDR1 is SQVTM, CDR2 ANQGSEA.

The rearrangement uses TRBV20-1 and TRBJ2-5, with 8 nucleotides matching TRBD2. The CDR3 length is 18 residues. Looked up from germline, CDR1 is DFQATT and CDR2 is SNEGSKA (reference sequence). J gave up 3 bases and V 6 bases, and 21 bases lay outside the gene matches. CDR3 in DNA: TGCAGTGCGAGAAAAGCGGCGGGAGGTCCAACAAGAAAAGAGACCCAGTACTTC. Protein sequence: CSARKAAGGPTRKETQYF.

J is TRBJ1-5 and V is TRBV7-2, with D perhaps matching TRBD1 (5 bases). Trimming cost V 1 base and J 0 bases, with 10 bases left between them. This CDR3 has 16 amino acids. Germline CDR1 is SGHTA and CDR2 is FQGNSA. CDR3 sequence (DNA): TGTGCCAGCAGCTTAGAGGGGTTTTATAGCAATCAGCCCCAGCATTTT. Its protein is CASSLEGFYSNQPQHF.

V usage is TRBV9 and J usage is TRBJ2-1, with D tentatively TRBD1 or TRBD2 (5 bases each). There are 16 residues in the CDR3. Germline CDR1 is SGDLS and CDR2 is YYNGEE. Trimming left V 3 bases short and J 4 bases short, with 17 bases between. CDR3 sequence: CASSALGRKAYNEQFF. In DNA form, the CDR3 reads TGTGCCAGCAGCGCCCTGGGACGGAAGGCTTACAATGAGCAGTTCTTC. The complete variable domain, with remaining parts taken from reference TRBV9 and TRBJ2-1, reads DSGVTQTPKHLITATGQRVTLRCSPRSGDLSVYWYQQSLDQGLQFLIQYYNGEERAKGNILERFSAQQFPDLHSELNLSSLELGDSALYFCASSALGRKAYNEQFFGPGTRLTVL.